This record covers a single TCR beta chain. This sample is drawn from a study of shared clonotypes between healthy human individuals. Sequenced by immunoSEQ multiplex PCR; TCRdb stores in-frame clones only, minus some. The sample contains over 700,000 clones, over 55% of which appear only once. Per the germline V gene, CDR1 is MDHEN and CDR2 is SYDVKM. The CDR3 has 14 residues. V trimming: 4 bases; J trimming: 8 bases; junction bases outside the gene matches: 3. Sequences were obtained from memory CD4+ T cells sorted from blood. Noted subset: CD45RA-negative fraction. The receptor was derived from a woman younger than 45 in good health. V and J are TRBV28 and TRBJ1-6, with TRBD1 identical over 9 bases. The CDR3 DNA follows: TGTGCCAGCAGTTCGGGACAGGGCGATTCACCCCTCCACTTT. Translating it yields CASSSGQGDSPLHF.